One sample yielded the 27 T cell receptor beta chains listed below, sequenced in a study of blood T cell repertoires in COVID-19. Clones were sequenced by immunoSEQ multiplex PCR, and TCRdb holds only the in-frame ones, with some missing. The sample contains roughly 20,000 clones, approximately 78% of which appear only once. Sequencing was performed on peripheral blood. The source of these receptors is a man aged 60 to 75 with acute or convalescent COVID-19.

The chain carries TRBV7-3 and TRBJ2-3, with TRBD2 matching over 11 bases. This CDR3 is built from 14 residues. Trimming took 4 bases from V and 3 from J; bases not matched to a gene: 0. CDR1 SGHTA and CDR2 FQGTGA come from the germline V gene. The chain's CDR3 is CASSSSGGTDTQYF. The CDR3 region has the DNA TGTGCCAGCAGCTCTAGCGGGGGGACAGATACGCAGTATTTT.

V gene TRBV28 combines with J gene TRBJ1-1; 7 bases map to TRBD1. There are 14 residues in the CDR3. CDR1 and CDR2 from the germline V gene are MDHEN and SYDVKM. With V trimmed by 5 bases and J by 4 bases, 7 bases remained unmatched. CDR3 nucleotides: TGTGCCAGCAGTGGCGGGCACAGGGGCACTGAAGCTTTCTTT. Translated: CASSGGHRGTEAFF.

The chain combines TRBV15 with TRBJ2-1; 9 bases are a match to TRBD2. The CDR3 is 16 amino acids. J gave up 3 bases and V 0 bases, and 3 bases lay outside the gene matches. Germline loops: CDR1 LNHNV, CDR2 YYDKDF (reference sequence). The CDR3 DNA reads TGTGCCACCAGCAGAGACGCGGGGGGGAGCTACAATGAGCAGTTCTTC. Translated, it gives CATSRDAGGSYNEQFF.

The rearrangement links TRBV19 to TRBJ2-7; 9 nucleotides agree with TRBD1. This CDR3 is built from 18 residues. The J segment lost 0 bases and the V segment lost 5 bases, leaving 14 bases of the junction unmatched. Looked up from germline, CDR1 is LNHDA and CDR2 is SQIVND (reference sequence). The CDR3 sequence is CASSLRPGQGNFSYEQYF. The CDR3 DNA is TGTGCCAGTAGTCTCCGGCCGGGACAGGGAAATTTCTCCTACGAGCAGTACTTC.

The CDR3 nucleotides are TGTGCCAGCAGCTACCGATTTACAGGGGAGGAAGGCTACACCTTC. Residues: CASSYRFTGEEGYTF. The chain uses TRBV27 and TRBJ1-2, with 7 bases matching TRBD1. The CDR3 length is 15 residues. CDR1 is MNHEY, CDR2 SMNVEV, per germline (reference sequence). With 6 bases clipped from V and 8 bases from J, the junction kept 15 bases outside the gene matches.

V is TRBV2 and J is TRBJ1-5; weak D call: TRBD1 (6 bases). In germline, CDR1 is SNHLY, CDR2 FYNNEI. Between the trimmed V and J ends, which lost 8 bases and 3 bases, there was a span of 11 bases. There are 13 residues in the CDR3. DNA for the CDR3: TGTGCCAGCCATCGACAGGTCAATCAGCCCCAGCATTTT. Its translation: CASHRQVNQPQHF.

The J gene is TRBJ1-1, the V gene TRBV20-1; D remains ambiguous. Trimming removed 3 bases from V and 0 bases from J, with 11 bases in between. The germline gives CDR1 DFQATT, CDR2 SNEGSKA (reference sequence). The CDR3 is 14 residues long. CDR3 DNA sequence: TGCAGTGCTAGTACAGTTTTCATGAACACTGAAGCTTTCTTT. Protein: CSASTVFMNTEAFF.

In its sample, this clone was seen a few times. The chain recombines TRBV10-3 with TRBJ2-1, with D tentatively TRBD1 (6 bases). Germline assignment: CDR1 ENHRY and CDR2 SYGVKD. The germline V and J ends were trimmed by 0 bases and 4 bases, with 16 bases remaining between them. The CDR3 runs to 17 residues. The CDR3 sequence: CAISESVGTGLYNEQFF. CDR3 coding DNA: TGTGCCATCAGTGAGTCGGTGGGAACAGGGTTGTACAATGAGCAGTTCTTC.

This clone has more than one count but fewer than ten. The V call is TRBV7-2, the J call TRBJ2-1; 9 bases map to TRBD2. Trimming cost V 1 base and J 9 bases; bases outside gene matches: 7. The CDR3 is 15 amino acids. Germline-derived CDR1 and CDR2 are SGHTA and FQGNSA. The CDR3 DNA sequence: TGTGCCAGCAGCTTAGAGGGTAGCGGGGGCATTGAGCAGTTCTTC. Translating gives CASSLEGSGGIEQFF.

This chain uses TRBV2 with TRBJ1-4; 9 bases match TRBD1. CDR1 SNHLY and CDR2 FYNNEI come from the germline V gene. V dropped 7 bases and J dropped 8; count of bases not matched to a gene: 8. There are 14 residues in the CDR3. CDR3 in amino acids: CASNQQGAEEKLFF. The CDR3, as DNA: TGTGCCAGCAACCAACAGGGGGCAGAGGAAAAACTGTTTTTT.

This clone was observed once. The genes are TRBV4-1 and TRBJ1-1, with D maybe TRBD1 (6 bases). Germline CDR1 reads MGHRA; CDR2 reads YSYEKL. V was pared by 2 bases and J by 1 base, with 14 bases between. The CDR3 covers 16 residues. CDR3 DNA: TGCGCCAGCAGCCAAAGGGGGGGATTGGGGAACACTGAAGCTTTCTTT. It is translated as CASSQRGGLGNTEAFF.

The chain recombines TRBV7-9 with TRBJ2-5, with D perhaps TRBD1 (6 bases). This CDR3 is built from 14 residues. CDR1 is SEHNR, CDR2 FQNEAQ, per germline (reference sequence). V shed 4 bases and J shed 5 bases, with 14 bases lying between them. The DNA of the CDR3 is TGTGCCAGCAGCTCCACAGGGAATATGGAGACCCAGTACTTC. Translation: CASSSTGNMETQYF.

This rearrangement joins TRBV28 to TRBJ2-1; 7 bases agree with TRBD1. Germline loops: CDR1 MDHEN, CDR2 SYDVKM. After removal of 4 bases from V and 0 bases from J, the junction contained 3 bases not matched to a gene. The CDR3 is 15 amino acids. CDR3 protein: CASSSGQLSYNEQFF. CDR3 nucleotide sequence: TGTGCCAGCAGTTCGGGACAGCTCTCCTACAATGAGCAGTTCTTC.

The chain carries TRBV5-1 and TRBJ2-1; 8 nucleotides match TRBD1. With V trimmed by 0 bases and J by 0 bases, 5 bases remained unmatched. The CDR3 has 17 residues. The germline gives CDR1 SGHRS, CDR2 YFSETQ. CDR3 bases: TGCGCCAGCAGCTTGGGGACAGGGATCAACTCCTACAATGAGCAGTTCTTC. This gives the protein CASSLGTGINSYNEQFF.

Here the CDR3 DNA reads TGTGCCAGCAGCGTTATGGACAAGAACACTGAAGCTTTCTTT. It codes for CASSVMDKNTEAFF. V and J are TRBV9 and TRBJ1-1; possible D gene TRBD1, 5 bases. This CDR3 is built from 14 residues. V gave up 2 bases and J gave up 1 base, with 9 bases separating them. CDR1 SGDLS and CDR2 YYNGEE come from the germline V gene.

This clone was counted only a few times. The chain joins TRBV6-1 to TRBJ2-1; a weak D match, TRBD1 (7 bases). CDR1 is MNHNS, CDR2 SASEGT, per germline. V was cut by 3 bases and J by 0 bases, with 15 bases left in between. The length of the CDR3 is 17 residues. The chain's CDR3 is CASSEPGGTYSYNEQFF. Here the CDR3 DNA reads TGTGCCAGCAGTGAGCCAGGGGGGACTTACTCCTACAATGAGCAGTTCTTC.

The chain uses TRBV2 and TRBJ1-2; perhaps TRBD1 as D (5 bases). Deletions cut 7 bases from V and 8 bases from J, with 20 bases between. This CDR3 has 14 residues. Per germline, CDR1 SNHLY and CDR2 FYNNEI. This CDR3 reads CASMRDSNKGGYTF. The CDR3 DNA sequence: TGTGCCAGCATGAGGGACTCCAATAAGGGCGGCTACACCTTC.

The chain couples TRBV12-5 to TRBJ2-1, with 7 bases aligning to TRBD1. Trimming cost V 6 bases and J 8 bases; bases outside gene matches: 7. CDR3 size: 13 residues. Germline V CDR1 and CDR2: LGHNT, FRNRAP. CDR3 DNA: TGTGCTAGTGGCATTGACAGGGTGGATGAGCAGTTCTTC. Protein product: CASGIDRVDEQFF.

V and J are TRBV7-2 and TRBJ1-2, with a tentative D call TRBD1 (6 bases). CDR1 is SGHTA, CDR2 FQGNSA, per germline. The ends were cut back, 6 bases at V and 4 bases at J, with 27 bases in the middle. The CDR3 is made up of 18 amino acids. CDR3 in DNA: TGTGCCAGCAGACATATAAACGAAGGAACAGGGAGTTCCTATGGCTACACCTTC. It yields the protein CASRHINEGTGSSYGYTF.

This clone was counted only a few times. Here the CDR3 DNA reads TGCGCCAGCAGCCGGAGACAGGGTGAGGATTCACCCCTCCACTTT. It is translated as CASSRRQGEDSPLHF. The rearrangement links TRBV4-1 to TRBJ1-6, with 7 nucleotides matching TRBD1. Germline V CDR1 and CDR2: MGHRA, YSYEKL. The CDR3 runs to 15 residues. Trimming removed 4 bases from V and 8 bases from J; junction bases left unmatched: 8.

The CDR3 nucleotides read TGTGCCAGCAGCCAAGAGGAACAGGGCGATCAGCCCCAGCATTTT. The encoded protein is CASSQEEQGDQPQHF. The chain carries TRBV4-2 and TRBJ1-5, with D perhaps TRBD1 (6 bases). CDR3 length: 15 residues. Trimming left V 0 bases short and J 5 bases short, with 11 bases between. From germline, CDR1 is LGHNA and CDR2 YNFKEQ.

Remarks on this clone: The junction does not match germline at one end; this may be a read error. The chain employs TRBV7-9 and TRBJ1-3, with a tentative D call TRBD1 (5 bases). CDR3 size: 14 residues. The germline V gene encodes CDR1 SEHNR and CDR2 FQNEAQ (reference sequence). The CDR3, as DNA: TGTGCCAGCAGCTCCACTTTGAACGGTCAGGGCTTGGATTTT. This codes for CASSSTLNGQGLDF.

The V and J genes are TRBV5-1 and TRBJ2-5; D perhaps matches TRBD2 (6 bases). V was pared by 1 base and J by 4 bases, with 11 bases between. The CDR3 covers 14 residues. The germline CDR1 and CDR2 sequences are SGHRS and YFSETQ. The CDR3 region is CASSLNVAAETQYF. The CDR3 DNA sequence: TGCGCCAGCAGCTTGAATGTAGCGGCAGAGACCCAGTACTTC.

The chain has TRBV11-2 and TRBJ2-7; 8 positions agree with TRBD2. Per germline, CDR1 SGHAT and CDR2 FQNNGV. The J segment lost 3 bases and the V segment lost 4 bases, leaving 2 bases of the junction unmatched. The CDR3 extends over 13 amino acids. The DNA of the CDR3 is TGTGCCAGCAGCTCCGGGAGGGACTACGAGCAGTACTTC. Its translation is CASSSGRDYEQYF.

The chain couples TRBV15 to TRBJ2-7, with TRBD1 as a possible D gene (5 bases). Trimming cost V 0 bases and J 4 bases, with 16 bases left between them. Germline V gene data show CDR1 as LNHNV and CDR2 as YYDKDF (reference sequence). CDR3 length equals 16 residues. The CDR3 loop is CATSRDGHITTYEQYF. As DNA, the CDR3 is TGTGCCACCAGCAGAGACGGACACATTACTACTTACGAGCAGTACTTC.

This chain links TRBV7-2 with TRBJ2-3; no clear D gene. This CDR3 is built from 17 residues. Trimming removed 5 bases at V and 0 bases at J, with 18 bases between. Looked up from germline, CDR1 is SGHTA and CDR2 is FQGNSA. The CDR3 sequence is CASSALEFLSSTDTQYF. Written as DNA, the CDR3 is TGTGCCAGCAGCGCCCTGGAGTTTCTCTCAAGCACAGATACGCAGTATTTT.

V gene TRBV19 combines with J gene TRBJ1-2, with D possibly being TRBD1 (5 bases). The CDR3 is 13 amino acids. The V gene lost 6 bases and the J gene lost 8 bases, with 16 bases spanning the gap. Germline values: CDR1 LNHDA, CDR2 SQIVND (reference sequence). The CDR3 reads CASSPFRGGGYTF. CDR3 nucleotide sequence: TGTGCCAGTAGCCCTTTTAGGGGAGGGGGCTACACCTTC.